This paragraph covers one T cell receptor (beta chain) sequence. This clonotype was found a few times. Its antigen remains undetermined. No much larger clonotype is one base removed from it; base qualities were not supplied. The CDR1 and CDR2 encoded by the germline V gene (reference sequence) are SEHNR and FQNEAQ. The CDR3 goes from the cysteine to the phenylalanine over 14 residues. The kept DNA is CDR3 alone, 42 bases in frame from the first base. Relative to germline, V is 1 base shorter and J is 7 bases shorter, with 10 bases between their ends. The method behind the library was 5' RACE. Sequencing was carried out with an Illumina HiSeq 2000. A universal primer binding site was added through template switching, and the final cDNA carried a unique molecular identifier so that TCR cDNA molecules could be counted accurately. Specific primers in the conserved constant-segment region were used to synthesize first-strand cDNA for TCR alpha and beta chains. Each cDNA library was double barcoded, with a SMART-Mk sample barcode plus Illumina barcodes, to control for contamination. TruSeq adapter sequences along with Illumina sample barcodes were introduced in two successive PCR steps. Sequencing of the TCR alpha and beta cDNA libraries was done on the Illumina HiSeq platform using custom primers. In the original analysis: Unique molecular identifiers were extracted from raw reads with MiGEC, and CDR3 positions were determined with MiXCR. Recombination models were inferred per individual with the repgenHMM and IGoR tools using an EM algorithm. Shared clonotype analysis was performed with the tcR package in R, normalizing sharing by the product of cloneset sizes. To study raw recombination free of thymic and clonal selection effects, out-of-frame nonproductive sequences were analyzed. TCRdb handled the public reads itself, with Q25 trimming in fastp and clone calling in MiXCR, and kept productive beta chains. One record per CDR3 amino acid sequence lists the most common genes and DNA. It is TCRdb's table, rather than the study itself, that gives the V and J calls and clone size. The sample profile shows about 530,000 distinct CDR3 sequences; approximately 20% of them were found once. The ten most abundant clones make up around 0.48% of the sample.

The source of the sample is a study of identical twins listed by TCRdb under 2016. As for the study more broadly: To test whether fetal clonotypes persist, the study used deep sequencing on TCR alpha and beta repertoires from monozygotic twins, unrelated adults of various ages, and cord blood. Replicate twin experiments were performed at different times using different library preparation protocols to rule out contamination. On the study overall, not on this receptor specifically: Invariant T cells such as MAIT and iNKT could partly confound zero-insertion analyses, although diverse VJ usage argued against such confounding for most clonotypes. Out-of-frame TCR alpha sharing in monozygotic twins was systematically underestimated by recombination models, whereas sharing between unrelated individuals was in agreement with the recombination models. Conclusions relied on cross-sectional statistical analysis, since the same donors could not be followed over many years. Compared with coincidental sharing between unrelated individuals, out-of-frame TCR alpha sequences shared between twins had an excess of sequences with low generation probability. Excess twin sharing in beta out-of-frame sequences was weaker because fewer shared sequences lowered the signal-to-noise ratio. Abundant cord blood beta clonotypes carried fewer insertions; young adult naive repertoires showed a weaker similar trend, while memory repertoires showed none.

Every donor was a healthy Caucasian. Three pairs of female monozygotic twins, all aged 18 to 29 years, made up the twin cohort. CD4+ and CD8+ T cell populations were isolated with positive isolation kits from Invitrogen. This sample also belongs to another study, concerning yellow fever vaccine responses in identical twins. The second paper further reports: According to the authors, the vaccine-induced T cell response in identical twins seemed to be partly convergent and partly specific to each individual. The study precisely tracked vaccine-responding T cell clones in identical twins.

Sequencing was done on a sample of CD4+ T cells sorted from blood. Recombination connected TRBV7-9 to TRBJ2-2; the D gene identity is not certain. The sequence derives from a woman younger than 30 in good health. CDR3 protein: CASSLGRPSGELFF. The sequence in DNA is TGTGCCAGCAGCTTAGGACGACCTAGCGGGGAGCTGTTTTTT.